Listed below are T cell receptor beta chains from one sample, sequenced in a study of shared clonotypes between healthy human individuals. Data came from immunoSEQ multiplex PCR; TCRdb stores just in-frame clones and leaves some out. Of 2 million to 2.5 million clones listed, around 95% are singletons. Sequencing was done on a sample of naive CD4+ T cells sorted from blood. Receptor source: a young man in good health. Each CDR3 is given with its conserved first and last residue. Each record gives: J gene, clone size, D gene, V gene, CDR3 length, CDR3 DNA, CDR3 protein. D genes are given only for firm matches. Some rows have no size entry. The others give once, few or many, or a class for an expanded clone.

j_call: TRBJ2-7; clone_size: -; d_call: TRBD2; v_call: TRBV5-1; cdr3_length: 15; cdr3_nt: TGCGCCAGCAGCCTGAGAGGAGCGGGAGTTGACGAGCAGTACTTC; cdr3_aa: CASSLRGAGVDEQYF
j_call: TRBJ2-5; clone_size: -; d_call: -; v_call: TRBV6-5; cdr3_length: 14; cdr3_nt: TGTGCCAGCAGTTATGGTCTAGTGAGAGAGACCCAGTACTTC; cdr3_aa: CASSYGLVRETQYF
j_call: TRBJ1-5; clone_size: -; d_call: -; v_call: TRBV6-5; cdr3_length: 15; cdr3_nt: TGTGCCAGCAGTTACTCTGGGGGGTCCAATCAGCCCCAGCATTTT; cdr3_aa: CASSYSGGSNQPQHF
j_call: TRBJ1-2; clone_size: -; d_call: TRBD1; v_call: TRBV28; cdr3_length: 17; cdr3_nt: TGTGCCAGCAGTTCCGGACAGGGCCCCAATTCCGAATATGGCTACACCTTC; cdr3_aa: CASSSGQGPNSEYGYTF
j_call: TRBJ2-3; clone_size: -; d_call: -; v_call: TRBV6-5; cdr3_length: 15; cdr3_nt: TGTGCCAGCAGTTCAACGGGGGCGCGAGGAGATACGCAGTATTTT; cdr3_aa: CASSSTGARGDTQYF
j_call: TRBJ2-5; clone_size: -; d_call: TRBD1; v_call: TRBV6-5; cdr3_length: 13; cdr3_nt: TGTGCCAGCAGCCTCGACAGGGTGCAGACCCAGTACTTC; cdr3_aa: CASSLDRVQTQYF
j_call: TRBJ1-4; clone_size: -; d_call: -; v_call: TRBV28; cdr3_length: 16; cdr3_nt: TGTGCCAGCAGTTTGGTAGACTTTTCAACTAATGAAAAACTGTTTTTT; cdr3_aa: CASSLVDFSTNEKLFF
j_call: TRBJ2-3; clone_size: -; d_call: -; v_call: TRBV7-2; cdr3_length: 13; cdr3_nt: TGTGCCAGCAGCTCCCCTATCGGGGATACGCAGTATTTT; cdr3_aa: CASSSPIGDTQYF
j_call: TRBJ1-5; clone_size: -; d_call: -; v_call: TRBV7-8; cdr3_length: 15; cdr3_nt: TGTGCCAGCAGCTTAGCCCGCGGCCACAATCAGCCCCAGCATTTT; cdr3_aa: CASSLARGHNQPQHF
j_call: TRBJ2-2; clone_size: once; d_call: -; v_call: TRBV6-1; cdr3_length: 15; cdr3_nt: TGTGCCAGCAGTCAACCTCAACTCCACACCGGGGAGCTGTTTTTT; cdr3_aa: CASSQPQLHTGELFF
j_call: TRBJ1-3; clone_size: -; d_call: -; v_call: TRBV28; cdr3_length: 14; cdr3_nt: TGTGCCAGCCAAAATGCGGGCTCTGGAAACACCATATATTTT; cdr3_aa: CASQNAGSGNTIYF
j_call: TRBJ1-3; clone_size: -; d_call: TRBD1; v_call: TRBV27; cdr3_length: 13; cdr3_nt: TGTGCCAGCAGCCCGGGACAGGGAAACACCATATATTTT; cdr3_aa: CASSPGQGNTIYF
j_call: TRBJ1-1; clone_size: -; d_call: -; v_call: TRBV28; cdr3_length: 12; cdr3_nt: TGTGCCAGCAGGCTCCAGAACACTGAAGCTTTCTTT; cdr3_aa: CASRLQNTEAFF
j_call: TRBJ2-1; clone_size: -; d_call: TRBD1; v_call: TRBV6-6; cdr3_length: 14; cdr3_nt: TGTGCCAGCAGTTACCGACAGGGGGACAATGAGCAGTTCTTC; cdr3_aa: CASSYRQGDNEQFF
j_call: TRBJ1-6; clone_size: -; d_call: -; v_call: TRBV5-1; cdr3_length: 13; cdr3_nt: TGCGCCAGCAGCCAGGACAGTGATTCACCCCTCCACTTT; cdr3_aa: CASSQDSDSPLHF
j_call: TRBJ2-5; clone_size: -; d_call: -; v_call: TRBV7-9; cdr3_length: 14; cdr3_nt: TGTGCCAGCAGCTTAGCGGCCCTGGAGGAGACCCAGTACTTC; cdr3_aa: CASSLAALEETQYF
j_call: TRBJ2-3; clone_size: -; d_call: TRBD2; v_call: TRBV7-2; cdr3_length: 21; cdr3_nt: TGTGCCAGCAGCTTAGCCGCACGCCAAAGGTTCGGGGGGGCCCAAACAGATACGCAGTATTTT; cdr3_aa: CASSLAARQRFGGAQTDTQYF
j_call: TRBJ2-2; clone_size: -; d_call: -; v_call: TRBV20-1; cdr3_length: 11; cdr3_nt: TGCAGTGCTAGTAAAGGCGGGGAGCTGTTTTTT; cdr3_aa: CSASKGGELFF
j_call: TRBJ2-1; clone_size: -; d_call: -; v_call: TRBV19; cdr3_length: 13; cdr3_nt: TGTGCCAGTAGTGTCAGGGTTAACCATGAGCAGTTCTTC; cdr3_aa: CASSVRVNHEQFF
j_call: TRBJ2-2; clone_size: -; d_call: -; v_call: TRBV28; cdr3_length: 13; cdr3_nt: TGTGCCAGCACTCAGAGGGTCACCGGGGAGCTGTTTTTT; cdr3_aa: CASTQRVTGELFF
j_call: TRBJ1-4; clone_size: -; d_call: -; v_call: TRBV4-1; cdr3_length: 13; cdr3_nt: TGCGCCAGCAGCCGGGTATTGGGGGAAAAACTGTTTTTT; cdr3_aa: CASSRVLGEKLFF
j_call: TRBJ2-7; clone_size: -; d_call: TRBD1; v_call: TRBV19; cdr3_length: 15; cdr3_nt: TGTGCCAGTAGTAGCCCCGGGACAGCGACCTACGAGCAGTACTTC; cdr3_aa: CASSSPGTATYEQYF
j_call: TRBJ2-6; clone_size: -; d_call: -; v_call: TRBV27; cdr3_length: 17; cdr3_nt: TGTGCCAGCAGTTTAACGGCGGGGAGCTCTGGGGCCAACGTCCTGACTTTC; cdr3_aa: CASSLTAGSSGANVLTF
j_call: TRBJ2-2; clone_size: -; d_call: -; v_call: TRBV5-1; cdr3_length: 15; cdr3_nt: TGCGCCAGCAGCCGAGGGCAGACGAACACCGGGGAGCTGTTTTTT; cdr3_aa: CASSRGQTNTGELFF
j_call: TRBJ2-7; clone_size: -; d_call: TRBD2; v_call: TRBV6-1; cdr3_length: 15; cdr3_nt: TGTGCCAGCAGTGGCGGGACTAGCGGGAGTTACGAGCAGTACTTC; cdr3_aa: CASSGGTSGSYEQYF
j_call: TRBJ2-7; clone_size: -; d_call: TRBD2; v_call: TRBV4-2; cdr3_length: 15; cdr3_nt: TGTGCCAGCAGCCCTTCGACTAGCGGGAGTTACGAGCAGTACTTC; cdr3_aa: CASSPSTSGSYEQYF
j_call: TRBJ1-4; clone_size: once; d_call: TRBD1; v_call: TRBV6-6; cdr3_length: 14; cdr3_nt: TGTGCCAGCAGCCGACAGGGGGCGTTAGAAAAACTGTTTTTT; cdr3_aa: CASSRQGALEKLFF
j_call: TRBJ1-2; clone_size: -; d_call: -; v_call: TRBV11-2; cdr3_length: 15; cdr3_nt: TGTGCCAGCAGCTTAGATGCGGCGGTCAACTATGGCTACACCTTC; cdr3_aa: CASSLDAAVNYGYTF
j_call: TRBJ2-7; clone_size: -; d_call: TRBD2; v_call: TRBV4-1; cdr3_length: 18; cdr3_nt: TGCGCCAGCAGCCAAGAACCGGGACTAGCGGGGGGGACGTACGAGCAGTACTTC; cdr3_aa: CASSQEPGLAGGTYEQYF
j_call: TRBJ2-7; clone_size: once; d_call: TRBD1; v_call: TRBV27; cdr3_length: 13; cdr3_nt: TGTGCCAGCGGCAGCGACAGGGTGTACGAGCAGTACTTC; cdr3_aa: CASGSDRVYEQYF
j_call: TRBJ2-1; clone_size: -; d_call: -; v_call: TRBV7-2; cdr3_length: 15; cdr3_nt: TGTGCCAGCAGCTTCGTGCGGGGTCCCTACAATGAGCAGTTCTTC; cdr3_aa: CASSFVRGPYNEQFF
j_call: TRBJ2-7; clone_size: -; d_call: TRBD2; v_call: TRBV15; cdr3_length: 16; cdr3_nt: TGTGCCACCAGCAGAGACCGGACTAGCGGGATTTACGAGCAGTACTTC; cdr3_aa: CATSRDRTSGIYEQYF
j_call: TRBJ2-1; clone_size: -; d_call: -; v_call: TRBV7-2; cdr3_length: 14; cdr3_nt: TGTGCCAGCAGCTTAGCGGTCGGAGGGTACGAGCAGTTCTTC; cdr3_aa: CASSLAVGGYEQFF
j_call: TRBJ1-2; clone_size: -; d_call: TRBD1; v_call: TRBV30; cdr3_length: 14; cdr3_nt: TGTGCCTGGAAAGACAGGGACTCTAACTATGGCTACACCTTC; cdr3_aa: CAWKDRDSNYGYTF
j_call: TRBJ2-2; clone_size: -; d_call: -; v_call: TRBV4-1; cdr3_length: 16; cdr3_nt: TGCGCCAGCAGCCAAGGCTCCTCTCCCTACACCGGGGAGCTGTTTTTT; cdr3_aa: CASSQGSSPYTGELFF
j_call: TRBJ1-1; clone_size: once; d_call: -; v_call: TRBV5-4; cdr3_length: 14; cdr3_nt: TGTGCCAGCAGCGGTGAACTCATGAACACTGAAGCTTTCTTT; cdr3_aa: CASSGELMNTEAFF
j_call: TRBJ2-7; clone_size: -; d_call: TRBD1; v_call: TRBV5-3; cdr3_length: 12; cdr3_nt: TGTGCCGGCGACAGGGGGCAGAGCGAGCAGTACTTC; cdr3_aa: CAGDRGQSEQYF
j_call: TRBJ1-2; clone_size: -; d_call: -; v_call: TRBV6-6; cdr3_length: 15; cdr3_nt: TGTGCCAGCAGTTACTCGAGACCGGACAGTCATGGCTACACCTTC; cdr3_aa: CASSYSRPDSHGYTF
j_call: TRBJ2-7; clone_size: -; d_call: TRBD2; v_call: TRBV7-2; cdr3_length: 16; cdr3_nt: TGTGCCAGCAGCTTAGGGGTGGCCAGCGGGAGGGTCGAGCAGTACTTC; cdr3_aa: CASSLGVASGRVEQYF
j_call: TRBJ2-7; clone_size: -; d_call: TRBD2; v_call: TRBV10-2; cdr3_length: 15; cdr3_nt: TGCGCCAGCAGTGGGGAAAGCGGGAGGGTAAGCGAGCAGTACTTC; cdr3_aa: CASSGESGRVSEQYF
j_call: TRBJ2-1; clone_size: -; d_call: -; v_call: TRBV7-2; cdr3_length: 18; cdr3_nt: TGTGCCAGCAGCTTAGCGCGTATTCAAGTGGTCGCTTACAATGAGCAGTTCTTC; cdr3_aa: CASSLARIQVVAYNEQFF
j_call: TRBJ2-5; clone_size: -; d_call: -; v_call: TRBV20-1; cdr3_length: 11; cdr3_nt: TGCAGTGCCCCCGCAAGGGAGACCCAGTACTTC; cdr3_aa: CSAPARETQYF
j_call: TRBJ2-5; clone_size: -; d_call: -; v_call: TRBV5-4; cdr3_length: 15; cdr3_nt: TGTGCCAGCAGCTTGGACCGGGGGGCACAAGAGACCCAGTACTTC; cdr3_aa: CASSLDRGAQETQYF
j_call: TRBJ2-2; clone_size: -; d_call: -; v_call: TRBV4-3; cdr3_length: 15; cdr3_nt: TGCGCCAGCAGCCTCCTACAGGGAAGGACCGGGGAGCTGTTTTTT; cdr3_aa: CASSLLQGRTGELFF
j_call: TRBJ2-7; clone_size: -; d_call: TRBD2; v_call: TRBV18; cdr3_length: 15; cdr3_nt: TGTGCCAGCTCATTTATTAGCGGGATCTCCTACGAGCAGTACTTC; cdr3_aa: CASSFISGISYEQYF
j_call: TRBJ1-2; clone_size: -; d_call: TRBD1; v_call: TRBV10-3; cdr3_length: 12; cdr3_nt: TGTGCCATCAGGGGGACAGGGGGAGGCTACACCTTC; cdr3_aa: CAIRGTGGGYTF